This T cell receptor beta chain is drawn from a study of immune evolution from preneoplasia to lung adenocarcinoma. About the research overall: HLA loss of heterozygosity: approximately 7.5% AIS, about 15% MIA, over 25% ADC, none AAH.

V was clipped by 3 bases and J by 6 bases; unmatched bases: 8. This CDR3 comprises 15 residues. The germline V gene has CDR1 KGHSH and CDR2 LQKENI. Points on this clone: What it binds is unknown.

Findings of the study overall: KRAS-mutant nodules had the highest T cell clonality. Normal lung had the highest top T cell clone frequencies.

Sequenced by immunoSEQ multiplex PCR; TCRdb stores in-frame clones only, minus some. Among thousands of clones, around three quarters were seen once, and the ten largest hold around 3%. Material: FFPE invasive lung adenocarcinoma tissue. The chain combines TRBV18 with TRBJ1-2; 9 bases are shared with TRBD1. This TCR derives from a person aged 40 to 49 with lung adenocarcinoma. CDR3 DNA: TGTGCCAGCTCACCGGTAGGGACAGGGCACGATGGCTACACCTTC. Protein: CASSPVGTGHDGYTF.